The TCR beta chain described here comes from a study of human T cells and chemical hapten exposure. Study context: For sensitization, 2% DPC was applied to a roughly 2 cm by roughly 2 cm patch of upper inner arm skin. The upper back received 0.01% DPC by patch testing, with results read at 6 days. Points from the study as a whole: TCRs exceeding 1 in 1000 frequency stayed unchanged with DPC sensitization.

This CDR3 has 15 residues. Between the trimmed V and J ends, which lost 4 bases and 2 bases, there was a span of 13 bases. Germline V gene sequence: CDR1 MNHEY, CDR2 SVGEGT. This clonotype was counted at least ten times. What it binds is not known. Specified time point: pre-sensitization, week 0. The treatment: therapeutic diphenylcyclopropenone sensitization with weekly scalp DPC. Participating donors were patients with alopecia, aged 18 to 70 years, considered appropriate candidates for DPC. Each CDR3 protein gets one entry after TCRdb re-called the RACE reads with MiXCR. The data hold a few hundred thousand distinct CDR3 sequences, with about 5% observed a single time.

The source material was whole blood, sampled in connection with sensitization to the hapten diphenylcyclopropenone (DPC). This sequence originates from a woman aged 18-29 years with alopecia areata. Some clones in this sample may be carry-over from other donors' samples. The V call is TRBV6-2 or TRBV6-3, the J call TRBJ2-3; D perhaps matches TRBD2 (6 bases). CDR3 sequence: CASSWDSGDTDTQYF. DNA for the CDR3: TGTGCCAGCAGTTGGGATAGCGGCGACACAGATACGCAGTATTTT.